This TCR beta chain was found in a study of T cells in Graves' hyperthyroidism and ophthalmopathy. RNA transcripts gave rise to amplified TCR beta CDR3 regions. With the HTBI primer set, the TCR CDR3 went through a first round of RT-PCR. TCRdb ran MiXCR on the multiplex PCR reads and lists one entry per CDR3 protein. The table lists about 52,000 distinct CDR3 sequences, around half of them singletons. This CDR3 is 15 amino acids long. Germline loops: CDR1 KGHDR, CDR2 SFDVKD. V was clipped by 2 bases and J by 1 base, with 10 bases between them. This clonotype was sampled from a woman aged 50 to 65 with Graves' ophthalmopathy. The chain employs TRBV24-1 and TRBJ1-2; D remains unclear. The sequenced sample consisted of blood. CDR3 bases: TGTGCCACCAGTGATTACGTGGGAGGTAACTATGGCTACACCTTC. It codes for CATSDYVGGNYGYTF.